This TCR beta chain was retrieved from a study of metastatic and nonmetastatic thyroid tumors. Across the whole study: Peripheral blood and tumor or nodule samples from malignant and benign thyroid patients were compared.

Germline values: CDR1 MNHEY, CDR2 SMNVEV (reference sequence). Trimming took 2 bases from V and 7 from J, leaving 6 bases between them. The CDR3 runs 12 residues. Study-wide results and limits: For both blood and tumor, malignant thyroid tumors reportedly showed significantly higher TCR beta diversity than benign nodules did.

As concerns this clone: Its antigen is currently unknown.

Ahead of thyroid surgery, no patient had received treatment of any kind. In the study's own analysis: What underpinned the distant-metastasis classifier for papillary thyroid cancer was the set of CDR3 differences across clinicopathological groups. TCRdb re-called clones from the PCR reads using MiXCR. TCRdb's processing, not the authors', yielded these V and J calls. The table shows 7,000 to 9,500 clones, with roughly 14% occurring only once. This sequence joins TRBV27 and TRBJ1-5; no clear D gene. This clonotype was sampled from a female donor with papillary thyroid cancer or a benign thyroid nodule (not recorded which). Some clones in this sample may be carry-over from other donors' samples. Sequencing was performed on blood. The CDR3 nucleotides are TGTGCCAGCAGTTTAACTGGGCAGCCCCAGCATTTT. Its translation is CASSLTGQPQHF.